The TCR beta chain under discussion was sequenced for a study of blood T cells in healthy people across ages. Whole-study results and caveats: There were more naive CD4+ cells and higher diversity in long-lived donors than in aged donors.

The length of the CDR3 is 15 residues. Germline V lookup: CDR1 DFQATT, CDR2 SNEGSKA (reference sequence). V dropped 6 bases and J dropped 5 bases, with 22 bases sitting between them. The use of a sample-barcoded 5' primer and a J-beta primer mix characterized a second PCR of 7 to 11 cycles. Each CDR3 protein gets one entry after TCRdb re-called the 5' RACE reads with MiXCR. Of about a million distinct CDR3 sequences in the sample, 51% were seen once. This clonotype occurred once. Its target is unknown. The sample taken for sequencing was blood. The rearrangement links TRBV20-1 to TRBJ1-2; D unclear. This TCR was recovered from a woman aged 60-70 years in good health. The CDR3 DNA is TGCAGTGCCTCCCCCAGGATCGGTCCTTCTTATGGCTACACCTTC. Its translation: CSASPRIGPSYGYTF.